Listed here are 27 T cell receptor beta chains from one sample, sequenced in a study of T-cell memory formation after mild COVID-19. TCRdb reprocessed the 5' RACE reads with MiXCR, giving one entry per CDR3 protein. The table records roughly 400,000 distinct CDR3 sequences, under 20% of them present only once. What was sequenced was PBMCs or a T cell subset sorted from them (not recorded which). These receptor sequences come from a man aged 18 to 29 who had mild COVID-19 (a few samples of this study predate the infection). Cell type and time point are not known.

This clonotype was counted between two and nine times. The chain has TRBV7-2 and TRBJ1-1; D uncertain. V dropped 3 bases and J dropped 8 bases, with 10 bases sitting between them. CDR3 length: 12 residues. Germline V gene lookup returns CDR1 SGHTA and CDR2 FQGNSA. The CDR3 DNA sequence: TGTGCCAGCAGCTTGAGGGCGACGGAAGCTTTCTTT. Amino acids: CASSLRATEAFF.

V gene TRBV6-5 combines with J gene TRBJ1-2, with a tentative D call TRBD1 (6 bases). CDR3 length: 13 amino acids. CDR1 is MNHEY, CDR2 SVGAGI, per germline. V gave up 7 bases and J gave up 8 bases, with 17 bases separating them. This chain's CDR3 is CASIDPRGRGYTF. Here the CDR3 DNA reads TGTGCCAGCATCGATCCCAGGGGACGGGGCTACACCTTC.

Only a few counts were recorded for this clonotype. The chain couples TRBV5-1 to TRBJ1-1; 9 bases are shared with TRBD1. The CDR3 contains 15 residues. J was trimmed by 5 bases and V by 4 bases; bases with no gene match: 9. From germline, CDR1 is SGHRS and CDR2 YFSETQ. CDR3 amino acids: CASSITGGEGTEAFF. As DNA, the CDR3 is TGCGCCAGCAGCATTACAGGGGGCGAAGGGACTGAAGCTTTCTTT.

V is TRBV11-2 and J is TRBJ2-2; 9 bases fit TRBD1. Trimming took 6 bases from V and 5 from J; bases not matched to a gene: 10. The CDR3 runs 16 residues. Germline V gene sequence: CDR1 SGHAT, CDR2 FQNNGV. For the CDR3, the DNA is TGTGCCAGCAGGCAACCCGGGACAGGGCGGACCGGGGAGCTGTTTTTT. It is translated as CASRQPGTGRTGELFF.

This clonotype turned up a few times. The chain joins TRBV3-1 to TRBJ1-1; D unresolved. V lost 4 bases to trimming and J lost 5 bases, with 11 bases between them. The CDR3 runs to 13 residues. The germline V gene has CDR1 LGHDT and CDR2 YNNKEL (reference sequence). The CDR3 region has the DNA TGTGCCAGCAGCCGAAAGGGCCATACTGAAGCTTTCTTT. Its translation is CASSRKGHTEAFF.

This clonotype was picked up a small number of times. The CDR3, as DNA: TGCAGTGCTAGAGACCCAGGGCTATACAATCAGCCCCAGCATTTT. It specifies CSARDPGLYNQPQHF. The rearrangement links TRBV20-1 to TRBJ1-5; D might be TRBD1 (5 bases). Germline CDR1 reads DFQATT; CDR2 reads SNEGSKA (reference sequence). V shed 0 bases and J shed 3 bases, with 12 bases lying between them. This CDR3 comprises 15 residues.

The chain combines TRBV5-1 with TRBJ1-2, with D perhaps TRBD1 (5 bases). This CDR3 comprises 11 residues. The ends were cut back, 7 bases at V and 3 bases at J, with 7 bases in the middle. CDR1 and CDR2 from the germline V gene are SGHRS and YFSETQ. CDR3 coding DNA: TGCGCCAGCCGGGGGTACTATGGCTACACCTTC. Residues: CASRGYYGYTF.

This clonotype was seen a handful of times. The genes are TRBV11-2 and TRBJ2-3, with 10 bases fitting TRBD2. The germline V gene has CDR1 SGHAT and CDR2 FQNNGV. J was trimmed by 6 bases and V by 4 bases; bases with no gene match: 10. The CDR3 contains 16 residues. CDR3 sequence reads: CASSSPLAGGWDTQYF. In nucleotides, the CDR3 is TGTGCCAGCAGCTCACCCTTAGCGGGGGGTTGGGATACGCAGTATTTT.

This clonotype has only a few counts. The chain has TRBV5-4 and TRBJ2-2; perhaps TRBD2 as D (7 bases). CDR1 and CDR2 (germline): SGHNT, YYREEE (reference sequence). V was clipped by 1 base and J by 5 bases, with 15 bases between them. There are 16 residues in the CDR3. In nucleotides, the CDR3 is TGTGCCAGCAGCTTGTTGGCGGAGGGGGGGACCGGGGAGCTGTTTTTT. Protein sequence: CASSLLAEGGTGELFF.

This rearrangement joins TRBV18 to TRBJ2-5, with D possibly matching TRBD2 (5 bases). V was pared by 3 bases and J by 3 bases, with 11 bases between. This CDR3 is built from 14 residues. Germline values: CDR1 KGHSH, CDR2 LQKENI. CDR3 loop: CASSPGIAKETQYF. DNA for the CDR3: TGTGCCAGCTCACCCGGGATCGCGAAAGAGACCCAGTACTTC.

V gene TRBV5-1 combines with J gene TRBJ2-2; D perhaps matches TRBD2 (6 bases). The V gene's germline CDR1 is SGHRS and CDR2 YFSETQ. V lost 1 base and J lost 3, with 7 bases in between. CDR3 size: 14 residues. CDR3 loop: CASSLLAHTGELFF. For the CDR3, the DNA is TGCGCCAGCAGCTTGCTAGCGCACACCGGGGAGCTGTTTTTT. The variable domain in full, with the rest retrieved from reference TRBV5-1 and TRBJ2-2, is KAGVTQTPRYLIKTRGQQVTLSCSPISGHRSVSWYQQTPGQGLQFLFEYFSETQRNKGNFPGRFSGRQFSNSRSEMNVSTLELGDSALYLCASSLLAHTGELFFGEGSRLTVL.

The CDR3 reads CASSLTQGGQGLLSSYNEQFF. CDR3 DNA: TGTGCCAGCAGCCTCACACAGGGGGGACAGGGCCTCCTGAGCTCCTACAATGAGCAGTTCTTC. This chain uses TRBV3-1 with TRBJ2-1, with TRBD1 identical over 9 bases. There are 21 residues in the CDR3. V shed 4 bases and J 0 bases; nucleotides not matched to a gene: 19. Germline V lookup: CDR1 LGHDT, CDR2 YNNKEL (reference sequence).

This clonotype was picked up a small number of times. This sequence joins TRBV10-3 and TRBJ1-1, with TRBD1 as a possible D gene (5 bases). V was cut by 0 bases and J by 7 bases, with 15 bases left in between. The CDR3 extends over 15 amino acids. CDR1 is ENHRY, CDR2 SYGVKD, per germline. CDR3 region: CAISESGTGAIEAFF. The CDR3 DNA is TGTGCCATCAGTGAGTCGGGTACAGGAGCCATTGAAGCTTTCTTT.

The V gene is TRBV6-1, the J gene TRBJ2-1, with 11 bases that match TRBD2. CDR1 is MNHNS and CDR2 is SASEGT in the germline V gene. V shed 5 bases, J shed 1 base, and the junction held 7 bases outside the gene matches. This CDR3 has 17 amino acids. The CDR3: CASSSRTSGQSYNEQFF. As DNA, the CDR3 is TGTGCCAGCAGTTCCCGGACTAGCGGGCAGTCCTACAATGAGCAGTTCTTC.

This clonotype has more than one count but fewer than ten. The CDR3: CASSPSGTGIGTGELFF. As DNA, the CDR3 is TGTGCCAGCAGCCCCTCCGGGACAGGGATAGGCACCGGGGAGCTGTTTTTT. The chain employs TRBV7-2 and TRBJ2-2; 9 positions match TRBD1. The CDR3 loop spans 17 amino acids. Germline V CDR1 and CDR2: SGHTA, FQGNSA. The V segment lost 5 bases and the J segment 4 bases; nucleotides outside the gene matches: 11.

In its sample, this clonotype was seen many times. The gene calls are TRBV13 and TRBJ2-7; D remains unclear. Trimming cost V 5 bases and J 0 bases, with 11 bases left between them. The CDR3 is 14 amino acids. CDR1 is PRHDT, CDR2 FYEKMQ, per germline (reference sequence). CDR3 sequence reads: CASSPSANSYEQYF. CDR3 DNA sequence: TGTGCCAGCAGCCCGTCGGCCAACTCCTACGAGCAGTACTTC.

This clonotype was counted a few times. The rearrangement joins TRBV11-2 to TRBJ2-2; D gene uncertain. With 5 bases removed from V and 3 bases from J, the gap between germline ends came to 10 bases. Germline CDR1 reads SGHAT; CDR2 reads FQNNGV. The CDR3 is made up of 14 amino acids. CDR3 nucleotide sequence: TGTGCCAGCAGCCTCGACCCCTACACCGGGGAGCTGTTTTTT. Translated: CASSLDPYTGELFF.

In DNA, the CDR3 is TGTGCCAGCAGCTTAAAGAGGGTATCCTACGAGCAGTACTTC. Its protein product is CASSLKRVSYEQYF. The chain joins TRBV7-8 to TRBJ2-7, with D perhaps matching TRBD2 (5 bases). CDR1 is SGHVS and CDR2 is FQNEAQ in the germline V gene. V was trimmed by 2 bases and J by 1 base, leaving 9 bases between them. CDR3 length: 14 amino acids.

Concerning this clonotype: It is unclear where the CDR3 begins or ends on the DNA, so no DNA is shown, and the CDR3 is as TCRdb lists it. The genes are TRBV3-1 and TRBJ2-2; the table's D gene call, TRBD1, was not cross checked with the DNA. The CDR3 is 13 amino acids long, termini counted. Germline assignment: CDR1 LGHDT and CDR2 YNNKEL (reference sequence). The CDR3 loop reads CASSEQGPGSCFF.

CDR3 coding DNA: TGTGCCAGCAGCCAGGTGGGGAATAATTCACCCCTCCACTTT. Amino acids: CASSQVGNNSPLHF. The V and J genes are TRBV11-2 and TRBJ1-6; D remains ambiguous. Germline V gene data show CDR1 as SGHAT and CDR2 as FQNNGV. CDR3 length: 14 residues. V gave up 5 bases and J gave up 5 bases, with 10 bases separating them. Supplemented by reference TRBV11-2 and TRBJ1-6, the full variable domain reads EAGVAQSPRYKIIEKRQSVAFWCNPISGHATLYWYQQILGQGPKLLIQFQNNGVVDDSQLPKDRFSAERLKGVDSTLKIQPAKLEDSAVYLCASSQVGNNSPLHFGNGTRLTVT.

This CDR3 reads CASSPGAGSSYEQYV. CDR3 nucleotide sequence: TGTGCCAGCAGCCCTGGAGCGGGTAGCTCCTACGAGCAGTACGTC. The rearrangement uses TRBV7-9 and TRBJ2-7, with D possibly matching TRBD2 (6 bases). CDR1 and CDR2 from the germline V gene are SEHNR and FQNEAQ (reference sequence). V shed 5 bases and J shed 0 bases, with 14 bases lying between them. The CDR3 sequence is 15 residues long.

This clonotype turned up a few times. Written as DNA, the CDR3 is TGTGCCAGCAGCCCGAACAGGGTCTCCCAAGAGACCCAGTACTTC. It codes for CASSPNRVSQETQYF. The chain has TRBV7-2 and TRBJ2-5; D perhaps matches TRBD1 (6 bases). CDR3 length equals 15 residues. The germline V gene has CDR1 SGHTA and CDR2 FQGNSA. Trimming removed 5 bases at V and 1 base at J, with 14 bases between.

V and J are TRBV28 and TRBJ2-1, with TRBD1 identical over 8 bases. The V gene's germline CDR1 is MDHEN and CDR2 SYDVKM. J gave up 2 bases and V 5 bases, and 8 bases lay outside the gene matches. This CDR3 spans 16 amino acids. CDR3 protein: CASSPLQGEAYNEQFF. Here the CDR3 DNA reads TGTGCCAGCAGTCCCTTACAGGGGGAAGCCTACAATGAGCAGTTCTTC.

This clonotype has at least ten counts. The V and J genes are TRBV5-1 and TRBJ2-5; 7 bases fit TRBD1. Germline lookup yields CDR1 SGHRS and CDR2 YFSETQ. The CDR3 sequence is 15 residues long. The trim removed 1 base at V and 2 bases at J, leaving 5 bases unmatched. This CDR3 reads CASSLTGAYQETQYF. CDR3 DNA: TGCGCCAGCAGCTTGACAGGGGCTTATCAAGAGACCCAGTACTTC.

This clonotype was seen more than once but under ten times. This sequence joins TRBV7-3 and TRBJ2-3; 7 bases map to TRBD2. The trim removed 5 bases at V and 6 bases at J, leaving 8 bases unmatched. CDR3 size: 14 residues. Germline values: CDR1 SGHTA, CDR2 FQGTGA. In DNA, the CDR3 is TGTGCCAGCAGCACGACTAGCTCAGGGGATACGCAGTATTTT. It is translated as CASSTTSSGDTQYF.

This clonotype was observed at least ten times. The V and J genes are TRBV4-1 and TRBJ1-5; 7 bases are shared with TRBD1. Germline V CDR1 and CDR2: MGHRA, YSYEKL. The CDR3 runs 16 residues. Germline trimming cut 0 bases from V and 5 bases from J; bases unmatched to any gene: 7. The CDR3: CASSQDWGQFYQPQHF. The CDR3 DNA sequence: TGCGCCAGCAGCCAAGACTGGGGACAGTTTTATCAGCCCCAGCATTTT.

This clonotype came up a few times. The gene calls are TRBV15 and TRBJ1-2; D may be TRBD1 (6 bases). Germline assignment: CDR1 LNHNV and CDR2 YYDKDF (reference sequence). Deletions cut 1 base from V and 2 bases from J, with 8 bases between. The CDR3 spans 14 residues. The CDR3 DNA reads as TGTGCCACCAGCAGAGCCACAGGGAACTATGGCTACACCTTC. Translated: CATSRATGNYGYTF.